This T cell receptor beta chain came from a study of neurological immune-mediated disorders. CDR1 and CDR2 from the germline V gene are SNHLY and FYNNEI. The CDR3 spans 13 residues. The V gene lost 8 bases and the J gene lost 0 bases, with 11 bases spanning the gap. The team produced cDNA through 5'RACE using 10-nucleotide random UMIs. One entry per CDR3 protein, called by TCRdb with MiXCR from the 5' RACE reads. The data contain 70,000 to 95,000 distinct CDR3 sequences, 13% of them singletons. Time point specified: longitudinal time-point 2. The unsorted libraries were generated from a total of 2 million PBMCs, which had been stored in RNAlater at -80 C. This clonotype was detected many times.

The receptor comes from a female donor with HTLV-1-associated myelopathy (HAM/TSP). Sequenced sample: PBMCs. The V and J genes are TRBV2 and TRBJ2-7; tentatively, D is TRBD2 (5 bases). DNA for the CDR3: TGTGCCAGCCTGTGGGAGACCTCCTACGAGCAGTACTTC. Residues: CASLWETSYEQYF.